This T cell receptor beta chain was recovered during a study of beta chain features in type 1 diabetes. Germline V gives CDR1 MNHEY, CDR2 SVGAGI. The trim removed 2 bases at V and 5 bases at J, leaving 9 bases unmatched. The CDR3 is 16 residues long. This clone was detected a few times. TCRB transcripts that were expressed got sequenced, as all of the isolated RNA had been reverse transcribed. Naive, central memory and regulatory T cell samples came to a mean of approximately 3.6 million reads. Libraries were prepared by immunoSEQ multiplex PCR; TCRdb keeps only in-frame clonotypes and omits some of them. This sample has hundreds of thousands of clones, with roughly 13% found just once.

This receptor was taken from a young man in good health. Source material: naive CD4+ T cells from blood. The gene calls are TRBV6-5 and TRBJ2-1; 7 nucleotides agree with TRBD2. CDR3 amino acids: CASSYVGGSFDNEQFF. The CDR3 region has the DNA TGTGCCAGCAGTTACGTCGGCGGGAGTTTCGACAATGAGCAGTTCTTC.